These T cell receptor beta chains were read from a single sample in a study of blood T cell repertoires in COVID-19. The data were produced by immunoSEQ multiplex PCR, yet TCRdb's version contains in-frame clones alone and is incomplete. The sample has under 100,000 clones, around 85% seen once. Sequencing input: peripheral blood. These receptors were obtained from an elderly woman with COVID-19, enrolled during active disease. Each CDR3 is given with its conserved first and last residue. Each record gives: D gene, J gene, clone size, V gene, CDR3 DNA, CDR3 protein. A D gene is named only where the DNA matches it firmly. Clone size is stated in some rows and not others, as once, few, many or a class when expanded.

NA | TRBJ1-1 | NA | TRBV7-9 | TGTGCCAGCAGCTTAGACCCCACCGGGGCTTTCTTT | CASSLDPTGAFF
TRBD2 | TRBJ2-1 | NA | TRBV10-1 | TGCGCCAGCAGTGAACTAGCGGGTTTTCACTCCTACAATGAGCAGTTCTTC | CASSELAGFHSYNEQFF
TRBD2 | TRBJ2-3 | NA | TRBV27 | TGTGCCAGCAGTCCAGCCGGACTAGCGGGGGGCCGGGTCGCAGATACGCAGTATTTT | CASSPAGLAGGRVADTQYF
TRBD2 | TRBJ2-1 | medium-sized | TRBV2 | TGTGCCAGCAGTGGACTAGCGCCCAATGAGCAGTTCTTC | CASSGLAPNEQFF
TRBD2 | TRBJ2-7 | once | TRBV24-1 | TGTGCCACCAGTGATACGGGACTATCCTACGAGCAGTACTTC | CATSDTGLSYEQYF
NA | TRBJ1-3 | NA | TRBV2 | TGTGCCAGCAGTGAAGAAGAGGGAAACACCATATATTTT | CASSEEEGNTIYF
TRBD1 | TRBJ1-2 | once | TRBV28 | TGTGCCAGCGATACGACAGGGACGGCTTATGGCTACACCTTC | CASDTTGTAYGYTF
NA | TRBJ2-5 | NA | TRBV18 | TGTGCCAGCTCACCGAGCGAGACCCAGTACTTC | CASSPSETQYF
NA | TRBJ1-2 | NA | TRBV2 | TGTGCCAGCAGTGAAGCGACCAGGGCTGGCTACACCTTC | CASSEATRAGYTF
TRBD2 | TRBJ2-1 | NA | TRBV10-2 | TGCGCCAGCAGTCGGACTAGCGGGGGTTCGAGCTCCTACAATGAGCAGTTCTTC | CASSRTSGGSSSYNEQFF
NA | TRBJ1-6 | NA | TRBV5-4 | TGTGCCAGCAGCTGGGGGGGCGTATATAATTCACCCCTCCACTTT | CASSWGGVYNSPLHF
TRBD2 | TRBJ2-1 | NA | TRBV9 | TGTGCCAGCAGCGGGAGGGCTAGCGGTGGGGGTGAGCAGTTCTTC | CASSGRASGGGEQFF
NA | TRBJ2-3 | once | TRBV10-3 | TGTGCCATCAGTCAGAGCACAGATACGCAGTATTTT | CAISQSTDTQYF
NA | TRBJ2-5 | NA | TRBV5-1 | TGCGCCAGCAGCTTCCTTTTGAGGGAGACCCAGTACTTC | CASSFLLRETQYF
TRBD2 | TRBJ2-1 | NA | TRBV7-3 | TGTGCCAGCAGCTCCCGGACTAGCGGGAATGAGCAGTTCTTC | CASSSRTSGNEQFF
TRBD2 | TRBJ2-3 | NA | TRBV18 | TGTGCCAGCTCACCGTTAGCGGGGGGGAGCACAGATACGCAGTATTTT | CASSPLAGGSTDTQYF
NA | TRBJ2-3 | NA | TRBV6-5 | TGCGCCAGCAGCCCGCATAGAGCGGATACGCAGTATTTT | CASSPHRADTQYF
TRBD1 | TRBJ1-5 | NA | TRBV2 | TGTGCCAACAGGGACAGGGGGCCCTCCTGCAATCAGCCCCAGCATTTT | CANRDRGPSCNQPQHF
TRBD1 | TRBJ2-2 | NA | TRBV15 | TGTGCCACCAGCAGTGAGACAGGGACGGGCGGGGAGCTGTTTTTT | CATSSETGTGGELFF
NA | TRBJ1-5 | NA | TRBV5-5 | TGTGCCAGCAGCTTGGATGGGACTTATCAGCCCCAGCATTTT | CASSLDGTYQPQHF
NA | TRBJ1-1 | NA | TRBV9 | TGTGCCAGCAGCTCCCTGGGGCTCCAAGCTTTCTTT | CASSSLGLQAFF
NA | TRBJ2-1 | NA | TRBV30 | TGTGCCTGGAGTTATTCCTACAATGAGCAGTTCTTC | CAWSYSYNEQFF
NA | TRBJ2-7 | NA | TRBV27 | TGTGCCAGCAGCTTCGGAGGGAGCGAGCAGTACTTC | CASSFGGSEQYF
NA | TRBJ1-2 | NA | TRBV12-5 | TGTGCTAGTGGTTTGACCTTATGGACAGCGCCTAACGGGGGCTACACCTTC | CASGLTLWTAPNGGYTF
NA | TRBJ2-7 | once | TRBV7-9 | TGTGCCAGCAGCCTAAAACTTGACGAGCAGTACTTC | CASSLKLDEQYF
NA | TRBJ2-2 | few | TRBV9 | TGTGCCAGCAGCACTCTGGACAGCACCGGGGAGCTGTTTTTT | CASSTLDSTGELFF
TRBD2 | TRBJ2-1 | once | TRBV7-2 | TGTGCCAGCAGTTACCGGGACTATTACAATGAGCAGTTCTTC | CASSYRDYYNEQFF
TRBD1 | TRBJ1-4 | NA | TRBV12-3/TRBV12-4 | TGTGCCAGCCGCAGGGGGCAGGGGGAAAAACTGTTTTTT | CASRRGQGEKLFF
TRBD1 | TRBJ2-5 | NA | TRBV28 | TGTGCCAGCAGTTCCGCAGGGGGCGCAGAGACCCAGTACTTC | CASSSAGGAETQYF
TRBD1 | TRBJ1-5 | NA | TRBV28 | TGTGCCAGCAGTTCCTCGGGACAGGGGGTCAATCAGCCCCAGCATTTT | CASSSSGQGVNQPQHF
NA | TRBJ2-7 | NA | TRBV10-1 | TGCGCCAGCAGTGAGGCCATCAGACCGAGGGAGCAGTACTTC | CASSEAIRPREQYF
TRBD1 | TRBJ1-3 | NA | TRBV12-3/TRBV12-4 | TGTGCCAGCAGTTTGGGACAGGGAGTAACCATATATTTT | CASSLGQGVTIYF
NA | TRBJ1-3 | NA | TRBV7-2 | TGTGCCAGCAGCTCGGGGACATCCGGAAACACCATATATTTT | CASSSGTSGNTIYF
NA | TRBJ2-7 | once | TRBV27 | TGTGCCAGCAGTTTAGGGGCAGGAACCGCCTACGAGCAGTACTTC | CASSLGAGTAYEQYF
TRBD2 | TRBJ2-7 | NA | TRBV4-2 | TGTGCCAGCAGCCAAGGGCGGGGGGGCTTGTACGAGCAGTACTTC | CASSQGRGGLYEQYF
NA | TRBJ1-6 | few | TRBV11-3 | TGTGCCAGCAGCTTAGGCCCCAGGAAGCCCCTCCACTTT | CASSLGPRKPLHF
NA | TRBJ1-6 | NA | TRBV27 | TGTGCCAGCAGTTTATCCGCCTATAATTCACCCCTCCACTTT | CASSLSAYNSPLHF
NA | TRBJ2-7 | NA | TRBV6-5 | TGTGCCAGCAGCTCAGGTATGGCCTACGAGCAGTACTTC | CASSSGMAYEQYF
TRBD1 | TRBJ2-3 | NA | TRBV5-1 | TGCGCCAGCAGCTTCCAGGGGGCAGCGGATACGCAGTATTTT | CASSFQGAADTQYF
TRBD1 | TRBJ2-3 | NA | TRBV2 | TGTGCCAGCAGTGCTCAGGGGGCAGATACGCAGTATTTT | CASSAQGADTQYF
TRBD2 | TRBJ2-3 | NA | TRBV28 | TGTGCCAGCAGGGGGACTAGCGGGACCACAGATACGCAGTATTTT | CASRGTSGTTDTQYF
NA | TRBJ1-1 | once | TRBV27 | TGTGCCAGCAGTTTATTTAGGAGGTCCAACACTGAAGCTTTCTTT | CASSLFRRSNTEAFF
TRBD2 | TRBJ2-2 | NA | TRBV7-3 | TGTGCCAGCAGCGTTACCCCGCAGGCGGGGGGGCCCCAGGAGCTGTTTTTT | CASSVTPQAGGPQELFF